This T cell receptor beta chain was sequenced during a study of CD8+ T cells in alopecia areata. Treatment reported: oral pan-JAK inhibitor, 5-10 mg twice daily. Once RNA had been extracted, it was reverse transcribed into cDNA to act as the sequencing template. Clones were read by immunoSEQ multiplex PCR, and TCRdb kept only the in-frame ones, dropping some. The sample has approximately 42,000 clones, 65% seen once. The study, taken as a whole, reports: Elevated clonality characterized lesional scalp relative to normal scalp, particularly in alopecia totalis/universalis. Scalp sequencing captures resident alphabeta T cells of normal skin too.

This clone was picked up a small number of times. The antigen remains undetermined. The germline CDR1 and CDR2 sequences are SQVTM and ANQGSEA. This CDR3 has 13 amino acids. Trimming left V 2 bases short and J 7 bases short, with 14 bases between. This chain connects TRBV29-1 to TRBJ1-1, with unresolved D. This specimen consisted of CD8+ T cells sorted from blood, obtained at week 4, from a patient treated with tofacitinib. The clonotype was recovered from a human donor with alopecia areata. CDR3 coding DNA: TGCAGCGTTGAAAGAGCGGACCGCCTTGAAGCTTTCTTT. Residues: CSVERADRLEAFF.